The 26 T cell receptor beta chains below come from one sample, sequenced in a study of T cell repertoires in cytomegalovirus infection. TCRdb re-derived calls from the reads in MiXCR, one entry per CDR3 protein. This sample has some 300,000 distinct CDR3 sequences, with around 9.1% found just once. Sequencing input: PBMCs. These receptors were obtained from a human donor in good health (CMV status not recorded). Some clones in this sample may be carry-over from other donors' samples.

This clonotype has more than one count but fewer than ten. The CDR3 here is CASSRRGSQGYPLHF. The CDR3, as DNA: TGTGCCAGCAGCCGAAGAGGATCCCAAGGTTATCCCCTCCACTTT. The chain links TRBV7-8 to TRBJ1-6; D remains unclear. Trimming stripped 5 bases from V and 13 bases from J, with 21 bases between. This CDR3 has 15 residues. In germline, CDR1 is SGHVS, CDR2 FQNEAQ.

The rearrangement uses TRBV6-5 and TRBJ2-7, with D perhaps matching TRBD1 or TRBD2 (5 bases each). V was pared by 4 bases and J by 2 bases, with 15 bases between. CDR1 and CDR2 from the germline V gene are MNHEY and SVGAGI. This CDR3 region has 15 residues. CDR3 sequence (DNA): TGTGCCAGCAGTTCTCCAACCGGGACCACCTACGAGCAGTACGTC. This translates into CASSSPTGTTYEQYV.

CDR3: CASSRGKRQPQHF. Written as DNA, the CDR3 is TGTGCCAGTAGTCGTGGGAAGAGGCAGCCCCAGCATTTT. The chain carries TRBV19 and TRBJ1-5, with D unresolved. CDR1 and CDR2 (germline): LNHDA, SQIVND (reference sequence). This CDR3 region has 13 residues. Trimming removed 5 bases at V and 7 bases at J, with 12 bases between.

This clonotype was counted ten times or more. V usage is TRBV29-1 and J usage is TRBJ2-6; no definite D call. Trimming shortened V by 0 bases and J by 4 bases, and 7 bases separated the two germline ends. Germline CDR1 and CDR2: SQVTM and ANQGSEA. The CDR3 runs to 14 residues. The CDR3 sequence is CSVEEPLGANVLTF. Written as DNA, the CDR3 is TGCAGCGTTGAAGAACCTCTCGGGGCCAACGTCCTGACTTTC. The full variable domain, with the rest looked up from reference TRBV29-1 and TRBJ2-6, is SAVISQKPSRDICQRGTSLTIQCQVDSQVTMMFWYRQQPGQSLTLIATANQGSEATYESGFVIDKFPISRPNLTFSTLTVSNMSPEDSSIYLCSVEEPLGANVLTFGAGSRLTVL.

This clonotype was detected ten times or more. The rearrangement uses TRBV2 and TRBJ2-2; D not resolved. Germline V lookup: CDR1 SNHLY, CDR2 FYNNEI. This CDR3 is 12 amino acids long. Trimming removed 8 bases at V and 3 bases at J, with 7 bases between. CDR3 DNA: TGTGCCAGCGGGCCAGACACCGGGGAGCTGTTTTTT. This sequence encodes CASGPDTGELFF. The full variable domain, completed using reference TRBV2 and TRBJ2-2, is EPEVTQTPSHQVTQMGQEVILRCVPISNHLYFYWYRQILGQKVEFLVSFYNNEISEKSEIFDDQFSVERPDGSNFTLKIRSTKLEDSAMYFCASGPDTGELFFGEGSRLTVL.

This clonotype has a count of ten or more. V is TRBV6-5 and J is TRBJ1-1; a weak D match, TRBD1 (5 bases). The CDR3 totals 13 residues. Germline loops: CDR1 MNHEY, CDR2 SVGAGI. V was pared by 4 bases and J by 13 bases, with 19 bases between. The CDR3 bases are TGTGCCAGCAGTTCGGCAGTCCCCCGGGGGGTTTTCTTT. Its translation is CASSSAVPRGVFF.

The J gene is TRBJ2-1, the V gene TRBV12-3 or TRBV12-4; the D call may be TRBD1 or TRBD2 (5 bases each). This CDR3 spans 15 amino acids. Deletions cut 6 bases from V and 12 bases from J, with 24 bases between. CDR3 sequence (DNA): TGTGCCAGCAGCCTTGGGGGTAAAACCGGTTTGGGGCAGTTCTTC. Its protein product is CASSLGGKTGLGQFF.

The table lists this clonotype with many counts. The chain joins TRBV7-6 to TRBJ1-1; D may be TRBD1 (5 bases). In germline, CDR1 is SGHVS, CDR2 FNYEAQ. The CDR3 has 14 amino acids. The V end lost 6 bases, the J end lost 1 base, and 12 bases lay between the germline ends. CDR3 in DNA: TGTGCCAGCAGAGCCGGGGCCCAGAACACTGAAGCTTTCTTT. It yields the protein CASRAGAQNTEAFF.

The table lists this clonotype with a few counts. The rearrangement uses TRBV20-1 and TRBJ1-5; the D gene is possibly TRBD1 (5 bases). V dropped 4 bases and J dropped 3 bases, with 13 bases sitting between them. CDR1 and CDR2 from the germline V gene are DFQATT and SNEGSKA (reference sequence). The CDR3 length is 14 residues. For the CDR3, the DNA is TGCAGTGCTAAAGCAGGGTACACCAATCAGCCCCAGCATTTT. Translation gives CSAKAGYTNQPQHF.

In this sample, this clonotype turned up many times. In nucleotides, the CDR3 is TGCGCCAGCAGCCGAACGGGACCTAGCGAGCAGTTCTTC. The encoded protein is CASSRTGPSEQFF. The chain recombines TRBV4-1 with TRBJ2-1; D could derive from TRBD1 or TRBD2 (5 bases each). V shed 4 bases and J shed 10 bases, with 14 bases lying between them. Germline V lookup: CDR1 MGHRA, CDR2 YSYEKL. The CDR3 extends over 13 amino acids.

This clonotype has ten or more counts. The rearrangement links TRBV5-4 to TRBJ2-3; 8 nucleotides match TRBD2. Germline loops: CDR1 SGHNT, CDR2 YYREEE (reference sequence). CDR3 length: 16 amino acids. J gave up 5 bases and V 4 bases, and 12 bases lay outside the gene matches. CDR3 amino acids: CASSVGWQRGRDTQYF. The DNA of the CDR3 is TGTGCCAGCAGCGTGGGATGGCAGCGGGGGAGAGATACGCAGTATTTT.

This clonotype has a count of ten or more. The chain recombines TRBV20-1 with TRBJ2-3; no definite D call. Trimming pared 0 bases from V and 0 bases from J, leaving 16 bases between. Germline V gives CDR1 DFQATT, CDR2 SNEGSKA (reference sequence). This CDR3 is 17 amino acids long. Written as DNA, the CDR3 is TGCAGTGCTAGAGACAGTGGGCAAGCACAAAGCACAGATACGCAGTATTTT. Its translation is CSARDSGQAQSTDTQYF.

The chain is built from TRBV2 and TRBJ1-5; D possibly corresponds to TRBD1 (5 bases). The germline V gene encodes CDR1 SNHLY and CDR2 FYNNEI. This CDR3 has 14 residues. Trimming took 4 bases from V and 7 from J, leaving 14 bases between them. The CDR3 loop is CASSGEGKGQPQHF. In nucleotides, the CDR3 is TGTGCCAGCAGTGGTGAGGGGAAGGGACAGCCCCAGCATTTT.

There are many counts of this clonotype. This chain links TRBV7-3 with TRBJ2-1; no reliable D call. In germline, CDR1 is SGHTA, CDR2 FQGTGA. This CDR3 region has 12 residues. Trimming removed 3 bases at V and 7 bases at J, with 7 bases between. In nucleotides, the CDR3 is TGTGCCAGCAGCTTCCCTGGGAATGAGCAGTTCTTC. It is translated as CASSFPGNEQFF.

This clonotype was seen many times. The gene calls are TRBV14 and TRBJ2-1; 13 positions match TRBD2. The CDR3 contains 15 residues. The germline V gene encodes CDR1 SGHDN and CDR2 FVKESK. V was clipped by 5 bases and J by 9 bases; unmatched bases: 7. The CDR3 loop reads CASSARLAGGPEQFF. CDR3 coding DNA: TGTGCCAGCAGCGCCCGACTAGCGGGGGGACCTGAGCAGTTCTTC.

The chain combines TRBV29-1 with TRBJ2-5; possible D gene TRBD1, 5 bases. Deletions cut 5 bases from V and 2 bases from J, with 12 bases between. Germline loops: CDR1 SQVTM, CDR2 ANQGSEA. The CDR3 is made up of 13 amino acids. In DNA form, the CDR3 reads TGCAGCGTTTTCCTGGACAAACAAGAGACCCAGTACTTC. Its translation: CSVFLDKQETQYF. Filled out from reference TRBV29-1 and TRBJ2-5, the complete variable domain reads SAVISQKPSRDICQRGTSLTIQCQVDSQVTMMFWYRQQPGQSLTLIATANQGSEATYESGFVIDKFPISRPNLTFSTLTVSNMSPEDSSIYLCSVFLDKQETQYFGPGTRLLVL.

V is TRBV18 and J is TRBJ2-1, with D possibly TRBD2 on 5 matching bases. The germline gives CDR1 KGHSH, CDR2 LQKENI. V was pared by 2 bases and J by 9 bases, with 11 bases between. The CDR3 sequence is 13 residues long. The CDR3 is CASSPTSVREQFF. The CDR3 coding sequence is TGTGCCAGCTCACCAACTAGTGTTCGTGAGCAGTTCTTC.

On this clonotype itself: No conserved phenylalanine or tryptophan ends this CDR3, so it is likely a read error. This chain links TRBV7-9 with TRBJ2-3, with 11 bases aligning to TRBD2. CDR3 length equals 17 residues. The germline V gene encodes CDR1 SEHNR and CDR2 FQNEAQ (reference sequence). The CDR3 sequence: CASSLPASGGSKDTQYS. The CDR3 region has the DNA TGTGCCAGCAGCCTCCCCGCTAGCGGGGGGAGCAAAGATACGCAGTATTCT.

This clonotype was observed a handful of times. V is TRBV28 and J is TRBJ2-1; 8 bases line up with TRBD2. J lost 4 bases, V lost 4 bases, and 12 bases had no gene match. Per germline, CDR1 MDHEN and CDR2 SYDVKM. The CDR3 length is 17 residues. The CDR3, as DNA: TGTGCCAGCAGTTCGCCCCGGGGGGGGGCGGAATACAATGAGCAGTTCTTC. Translating it yields CASSSPRGGAEYNEQFF.

Only a few counts were recorded for this clonotype. The rearrangement uses TRBV18 and TRBJ2-7; possibly TRBD1 for D (5 bases). V was shortened by 3 bases and J by 2 bases, with 8 bases between the two germline ends. The germline V gene encodes CDR1 KGHSH and CDR2 LQKENI. This CDR3 contains 13 residues. CDR3 in DNA: TGTGCCAGCTCACCCGACAGAACCTACGAGCAGTACGTC. It codes for CASSPDRTYEQYV.

This clonotype showed up many times. V is TRBV10-3 and J is TRBJ2-3, with D possibly matching TRBD1 (6 bases). Trimming stripped 4 bases from V and 0 bases from J, with 14 bases between. This CDR3 comprises 16 residues. Germline values: CDR1 ENHRY, CDR2 SYGVKD. CDR3 region: CAISAGHSMSTDTQYF. For the CDR3, the DNA is TGTGCCATCAGTGCGGGACACTCTATGAGCACAGATACGCAGTATTTT.

This clonotype came up a few times. The chain is built from TRBV18 and TRBJ1-5; maybe TRBD1 (6 bases). V gave up 5 bases and J gave up 4 bases, with 12 bases separating them. Germline values: CDR1 KGHSH, CDR2 LQKENI. This CDR3 has 14 amino acids. CDR3 sequence: CASSMGQLNQPQHF. The CDR3, as DNA: TGTGCCAGCTCAATGGGACAATTAAATCAGCCCCAGCATTTT.

The rearrangement joins TRBV7-3 to TRBJ2-2; 9 positions match TRBD2. This CDR3 comprises 18 residues. V gave up 1 base and J gave up 3 bases; unmatched junction bases: 9. Looked up from germline, CDR1 is SGHTA and CDR2 is FQGTGA. The CDR3 nucleotides are TGTGCCAGCAGCTTAAGTGGGGCTAGCGGGGCCCACACCGGGGAGCTGTTTTTT. It encodes CASSLSGASGAHTGELFF.

V and J are TRBV7-9 and TRBJ1-6; D is perhaps TRBD1 (5 bases). Per germline, CDR1 SEHNR and CDR2 FQNEAQ (reference sequence). V lost 11 bases to trimming and J lost 0 bases, with 8 bases between them. The CDR3 totals 13 residues. The CDR3 nucleotides are TGTGCCGGGAGGGGCTCCTATAATTCACCCCTCCACTTT. As protein: CAGRGSYNSPLHF.

This clonotype was detected many times. The chain is built from TRBV7-8 and TRBJ2-3; TRBD2 agrees at 10 bases. Germline loops: CDR1 SGHVS, CDR2 FQNEAQ. The length of the CDR3 is 15 residues. The V segment lost 5 bases and the J segment 4 bases; nucleotides outside the gene matches: 6. CDR3 DNA: TGTGCCAGCAGCCCAGCGGGGGGGAACCCAGATACGCAGTATTTT. Its protein is CASSPAGGNPDTQYF.

This clonotype was counted between two and nine times. The V call is TRBV20-1, the J call TRBJ1-3; 9 bases line up with TRBD1. CDR1 and CDR2 (germline): DFQATT, SNEGSKA (reference sequence). The CDR3 runs to 17 residues. V trimming: 2 bases; J trimming: 0 bases; junction bases outside the gene matches: 8. This CDR3 reads CSARRDRDEHSGNTIYF. Here the CDR3 DNA reads TGCAGTGCTAGAAGGGACAGGGACGAACACTCTGGAAACACCATATATTTT.